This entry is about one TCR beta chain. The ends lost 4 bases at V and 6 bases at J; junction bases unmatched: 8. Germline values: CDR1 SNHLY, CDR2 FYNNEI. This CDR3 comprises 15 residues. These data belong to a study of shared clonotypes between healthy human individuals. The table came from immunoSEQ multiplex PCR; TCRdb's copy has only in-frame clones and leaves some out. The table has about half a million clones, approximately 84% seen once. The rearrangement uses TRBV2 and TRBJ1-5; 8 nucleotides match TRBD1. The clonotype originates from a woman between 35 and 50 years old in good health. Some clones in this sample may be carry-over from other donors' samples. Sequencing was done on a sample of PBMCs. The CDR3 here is CASSVTTGGGQPQHF. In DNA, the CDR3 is TGTGCCAGCAGTGTAACAACAGGGGGAGGTCAGCCCCAGCATTTT.